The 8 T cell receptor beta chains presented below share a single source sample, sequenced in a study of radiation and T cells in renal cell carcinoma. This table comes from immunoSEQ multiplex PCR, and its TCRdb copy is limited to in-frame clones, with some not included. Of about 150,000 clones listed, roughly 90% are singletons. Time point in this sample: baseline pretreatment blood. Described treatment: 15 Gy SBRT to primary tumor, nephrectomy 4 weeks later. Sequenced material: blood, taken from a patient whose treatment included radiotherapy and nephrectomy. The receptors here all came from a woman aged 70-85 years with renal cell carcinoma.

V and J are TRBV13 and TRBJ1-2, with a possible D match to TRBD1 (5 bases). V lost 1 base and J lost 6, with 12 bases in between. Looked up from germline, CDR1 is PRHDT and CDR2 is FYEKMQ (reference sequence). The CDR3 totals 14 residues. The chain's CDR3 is CASSLERGLDGYTF. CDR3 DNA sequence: TGTGCCAGCAGCTTAGAGCGGGGCCTGGATGGCTACACCTTC.

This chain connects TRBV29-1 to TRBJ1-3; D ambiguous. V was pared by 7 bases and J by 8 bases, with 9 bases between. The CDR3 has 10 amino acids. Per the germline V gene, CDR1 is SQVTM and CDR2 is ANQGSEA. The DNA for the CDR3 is TGCAGCGCGTCCGCGGACACCATATATTTT. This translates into CSASADTIYF.

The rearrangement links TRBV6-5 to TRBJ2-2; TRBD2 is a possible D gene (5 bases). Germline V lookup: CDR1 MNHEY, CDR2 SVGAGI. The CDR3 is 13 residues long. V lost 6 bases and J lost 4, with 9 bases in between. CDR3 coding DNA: TGTGCCAGCAGCAAAAGCGGCACCGGGGAGCTGTTTTTT. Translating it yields CASSKSGTGELFF.

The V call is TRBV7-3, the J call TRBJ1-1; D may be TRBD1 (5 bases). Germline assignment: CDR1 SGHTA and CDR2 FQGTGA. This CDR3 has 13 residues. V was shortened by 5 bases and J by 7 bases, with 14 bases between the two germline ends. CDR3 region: CASSQPGGNEAFF. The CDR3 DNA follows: TGTGCCAGCAGCCAACCCGGGGGGAATGAAGCTTTCTTT. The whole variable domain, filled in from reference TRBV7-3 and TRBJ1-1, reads GAGVSQTPSNKVTEKGKYVELRCDPISGHTALYWYRQSLGQGPEFLIYFQGTGAADDSGLPNDRFFAVRPEGSVSTLKIQRTERGDSAVYLCASSQPGGNEAFFGQGTRLTVV.

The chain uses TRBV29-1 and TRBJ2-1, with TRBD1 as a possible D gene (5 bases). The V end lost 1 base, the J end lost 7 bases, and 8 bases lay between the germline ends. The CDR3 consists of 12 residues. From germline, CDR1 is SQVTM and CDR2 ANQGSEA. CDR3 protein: CSVEVQGNEQFF. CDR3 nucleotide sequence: TGCAGCGTTGAAGTGCAGGGTAATGAGCAGTTCTTC.

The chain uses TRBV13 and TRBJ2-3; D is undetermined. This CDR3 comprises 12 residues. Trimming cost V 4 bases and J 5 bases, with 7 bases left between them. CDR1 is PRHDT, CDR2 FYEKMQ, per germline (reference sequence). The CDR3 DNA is TGTGCCAGCAGCTCGCTAGGAGATACGCAGTATTTT. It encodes CASSSLGDTQYF.

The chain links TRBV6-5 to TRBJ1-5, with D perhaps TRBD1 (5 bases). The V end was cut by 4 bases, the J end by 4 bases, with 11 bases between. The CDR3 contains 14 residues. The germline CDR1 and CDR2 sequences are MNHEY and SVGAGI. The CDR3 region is CASSFLQGNQPQHF. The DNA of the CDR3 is TGTGCCAGCAGTTTTCTTCAGGGAAATCAGCCCCAGCATTTT.

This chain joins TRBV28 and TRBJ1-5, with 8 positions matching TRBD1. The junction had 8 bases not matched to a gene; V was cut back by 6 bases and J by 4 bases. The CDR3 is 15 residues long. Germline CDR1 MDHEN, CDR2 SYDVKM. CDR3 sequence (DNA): TGTGCCAGCAGCCCCCGACAGGGGTGGAATCAGCCCCAGCATTTT. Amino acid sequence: CASSPRQGWNQPQHF.